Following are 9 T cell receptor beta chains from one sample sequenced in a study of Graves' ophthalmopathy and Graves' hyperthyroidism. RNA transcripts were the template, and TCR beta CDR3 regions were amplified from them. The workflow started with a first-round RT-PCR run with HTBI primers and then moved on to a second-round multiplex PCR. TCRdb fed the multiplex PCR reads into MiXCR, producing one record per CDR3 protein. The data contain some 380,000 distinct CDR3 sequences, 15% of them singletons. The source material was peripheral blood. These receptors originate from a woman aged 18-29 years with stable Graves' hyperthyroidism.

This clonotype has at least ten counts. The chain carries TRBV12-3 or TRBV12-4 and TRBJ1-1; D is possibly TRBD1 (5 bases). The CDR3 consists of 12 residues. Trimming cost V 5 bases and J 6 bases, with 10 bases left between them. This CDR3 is CASSEGFAEAFF. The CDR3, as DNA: TGTGCCAGCAGTGAGGGGTTCGCTGAAGCTTTCTTT.

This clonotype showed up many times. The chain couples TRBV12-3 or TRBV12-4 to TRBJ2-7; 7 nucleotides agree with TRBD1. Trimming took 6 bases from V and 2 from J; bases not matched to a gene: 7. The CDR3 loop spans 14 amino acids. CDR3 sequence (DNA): TGTGCCAGCAGACGGACAGGTGGGACCTACGAGCAGTACTTC. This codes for CASRRTGGTYEQYF.

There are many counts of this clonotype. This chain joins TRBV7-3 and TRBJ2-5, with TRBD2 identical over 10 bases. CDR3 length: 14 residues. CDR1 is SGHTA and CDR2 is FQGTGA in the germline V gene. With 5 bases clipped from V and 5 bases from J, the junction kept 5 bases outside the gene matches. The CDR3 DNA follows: TGTGCCAGCAGCCCGCAGGGACTAGCGGAGACCCAGTACTTC. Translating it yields CASSPQGLAETQYF.

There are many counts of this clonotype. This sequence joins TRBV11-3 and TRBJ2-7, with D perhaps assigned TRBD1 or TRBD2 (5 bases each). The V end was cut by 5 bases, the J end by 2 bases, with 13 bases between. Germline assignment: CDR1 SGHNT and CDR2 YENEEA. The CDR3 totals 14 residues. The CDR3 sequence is CASSRGRVAYEQYF. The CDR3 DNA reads TGTGCCAGCAGCCGGGGCAGGGTGGCCTACGAGCAGTACTTC. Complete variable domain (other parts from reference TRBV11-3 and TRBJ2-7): EAGVVQSPRYKIIEKKQPVAFWCNPISGHNTLYWYLQNLGQGPELLIRYENEEAVDDSQLPKDRFSAERLKGVDSTLKIQPAELGDSAVYLCASSRGRVAYEQYFGPGTRLTVT.

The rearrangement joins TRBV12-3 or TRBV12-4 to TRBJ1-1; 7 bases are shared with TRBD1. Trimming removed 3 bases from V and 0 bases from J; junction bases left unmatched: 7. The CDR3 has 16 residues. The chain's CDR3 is CASSFGQVHMNTEAFF. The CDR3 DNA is TGTGCCAGCAGTTTTGGACAGGTTCACATGAACACTGAAGCTTTCTTT.

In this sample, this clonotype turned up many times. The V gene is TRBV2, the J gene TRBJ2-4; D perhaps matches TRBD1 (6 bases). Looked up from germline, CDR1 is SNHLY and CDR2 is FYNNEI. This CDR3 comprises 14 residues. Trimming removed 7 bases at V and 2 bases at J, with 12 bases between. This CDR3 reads CASIGQPTKNIQYF. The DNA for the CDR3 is TGTGCCAGCATCGGACAGCCTACCAAAAACATTCAGTACTTC. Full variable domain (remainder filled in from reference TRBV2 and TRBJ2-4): EPEVTQTPSHQVTQMGQEVILRCVPISNHLYFYWYRQILGQKVEFLVSFYNNEISEKSEIFDDQFSVERPDGSNFTLKIRSTKLEDSAMYFCASIGQPTKNIQYFGAGTRLSVL.

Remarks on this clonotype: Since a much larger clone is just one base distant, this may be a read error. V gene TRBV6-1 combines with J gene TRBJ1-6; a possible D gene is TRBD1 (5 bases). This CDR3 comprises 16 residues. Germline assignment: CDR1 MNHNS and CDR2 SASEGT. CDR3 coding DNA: TGTGCCAGCACCGGACAAGCGAGCTCCTATAATTCACACCTCCACTTT. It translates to CASTGQASSYNSHLHF.

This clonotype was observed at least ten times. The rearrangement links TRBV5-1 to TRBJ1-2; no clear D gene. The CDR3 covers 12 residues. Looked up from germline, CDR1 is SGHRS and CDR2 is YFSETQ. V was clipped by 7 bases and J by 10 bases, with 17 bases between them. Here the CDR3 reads CASGDINTSYTF. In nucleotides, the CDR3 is TGCGCCAGCGGGGATATCAACACCTCCTACACCTTC. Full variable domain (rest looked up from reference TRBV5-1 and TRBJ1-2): KAGVTQTPRYLIKTRGQQVTLSCSPISGHRSVSWYQQTPGQGLQFLFEYFSETQRNKGNFPGRFSGRQFSNSRSEMNVSTLELGDSALYLCASGDINTSYTFGSGTRLTVV.

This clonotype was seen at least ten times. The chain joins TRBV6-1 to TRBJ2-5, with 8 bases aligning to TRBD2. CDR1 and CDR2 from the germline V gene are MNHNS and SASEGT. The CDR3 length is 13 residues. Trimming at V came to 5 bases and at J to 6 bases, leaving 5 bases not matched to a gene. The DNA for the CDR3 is TGTGCCAGCAGTACCCCGGGGGGGCAGACCCAGTACTTC. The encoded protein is CASSTPGGQTQYF.